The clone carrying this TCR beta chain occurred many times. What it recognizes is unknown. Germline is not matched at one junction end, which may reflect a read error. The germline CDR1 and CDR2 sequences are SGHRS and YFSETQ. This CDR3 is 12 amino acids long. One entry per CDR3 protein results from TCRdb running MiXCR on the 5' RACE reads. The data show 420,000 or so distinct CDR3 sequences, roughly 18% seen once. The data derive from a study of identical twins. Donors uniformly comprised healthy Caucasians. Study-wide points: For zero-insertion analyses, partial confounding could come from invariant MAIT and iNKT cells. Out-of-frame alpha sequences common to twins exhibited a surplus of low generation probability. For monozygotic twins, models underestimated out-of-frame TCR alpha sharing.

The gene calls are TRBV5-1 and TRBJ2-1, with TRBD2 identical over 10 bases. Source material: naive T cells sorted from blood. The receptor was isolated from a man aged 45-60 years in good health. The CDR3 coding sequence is TGCGCCAGCAGCTTGGCCGGGACTAGCGAGGTCTTC. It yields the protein CASSLAGTSEVF.